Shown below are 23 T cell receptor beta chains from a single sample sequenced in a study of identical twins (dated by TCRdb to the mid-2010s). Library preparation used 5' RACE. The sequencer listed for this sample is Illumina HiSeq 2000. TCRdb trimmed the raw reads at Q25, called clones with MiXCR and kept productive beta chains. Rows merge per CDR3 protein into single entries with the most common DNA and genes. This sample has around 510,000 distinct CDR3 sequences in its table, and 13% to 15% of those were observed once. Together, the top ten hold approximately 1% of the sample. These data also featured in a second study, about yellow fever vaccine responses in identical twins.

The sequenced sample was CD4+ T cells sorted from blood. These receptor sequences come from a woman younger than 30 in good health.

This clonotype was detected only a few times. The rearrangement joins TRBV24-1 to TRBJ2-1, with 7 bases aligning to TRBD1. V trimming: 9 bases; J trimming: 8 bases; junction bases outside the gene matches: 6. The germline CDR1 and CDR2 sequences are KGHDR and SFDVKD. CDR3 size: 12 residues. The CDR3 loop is CATSDRADEQFF. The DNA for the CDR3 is TGTGCCACCTCCGACAGGGCCGATGAGCAGTTCTTC.

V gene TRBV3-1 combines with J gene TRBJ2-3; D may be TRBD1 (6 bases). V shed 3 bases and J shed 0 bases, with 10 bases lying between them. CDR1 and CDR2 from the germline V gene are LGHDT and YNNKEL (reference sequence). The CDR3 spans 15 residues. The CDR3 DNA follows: TGTGCCAGCAGCCAGGGGGCGTTCAGCACAGATACGCAGTATTTT. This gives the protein CASSQGAFSTDTQYF.

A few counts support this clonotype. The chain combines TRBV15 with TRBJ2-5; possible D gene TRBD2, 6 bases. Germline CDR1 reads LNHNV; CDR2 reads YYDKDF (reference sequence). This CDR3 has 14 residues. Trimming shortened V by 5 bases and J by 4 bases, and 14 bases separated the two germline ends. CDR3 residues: CATSPRGGLETQYF. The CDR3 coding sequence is TGTGCCACCAGCCCCCGGGGAGGATTAGAGACCCAGTACTTC.

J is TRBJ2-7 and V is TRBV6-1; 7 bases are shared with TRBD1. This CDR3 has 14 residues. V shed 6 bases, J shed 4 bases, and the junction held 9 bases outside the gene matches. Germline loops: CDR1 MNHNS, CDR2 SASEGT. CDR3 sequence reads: CASSRQGEGYEQYF. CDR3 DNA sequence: TGTGCCAGCAGCCGACAGGGCGAGGGATACGAGCAGTACTTC.

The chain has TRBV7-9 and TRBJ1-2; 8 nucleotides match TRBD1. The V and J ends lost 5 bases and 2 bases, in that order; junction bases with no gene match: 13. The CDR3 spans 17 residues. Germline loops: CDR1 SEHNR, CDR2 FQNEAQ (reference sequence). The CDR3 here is CASSLRSRTGTNYGYTF. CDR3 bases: TGTGCCAGCAGCCTACGTTCGAGGACAGGGACAAACTATGGCTACACCTTC. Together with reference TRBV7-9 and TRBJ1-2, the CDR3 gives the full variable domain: DTGVSQNPRHKITKRGQNVTFRCDPISEHNRLYWYRQTLGQGPEFLTYFQNEAQLEKSRLLSDRFSAERPKGSFSTLEIQRTEQGDSAMYLCASSLRSRTGTNYGYTFGSGTRLTVV.

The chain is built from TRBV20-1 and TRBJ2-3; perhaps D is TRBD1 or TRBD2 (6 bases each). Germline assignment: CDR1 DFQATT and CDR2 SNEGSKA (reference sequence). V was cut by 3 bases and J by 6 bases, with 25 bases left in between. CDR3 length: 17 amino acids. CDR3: CSAREKTGLPGADTQYF. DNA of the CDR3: TGCAGTGCTAGGGAAAAAACGGGACTCCCAGGGGCGGATACGCAGTATTTT.

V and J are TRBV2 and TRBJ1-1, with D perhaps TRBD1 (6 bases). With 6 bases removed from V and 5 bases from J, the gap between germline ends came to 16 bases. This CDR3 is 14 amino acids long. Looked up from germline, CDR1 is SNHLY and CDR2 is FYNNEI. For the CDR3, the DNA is TGTGCCAGCAGCCCCGGAACAGGGTTGACTGAAGCTTTCTTT. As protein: CASSPGTGLTEAFF.

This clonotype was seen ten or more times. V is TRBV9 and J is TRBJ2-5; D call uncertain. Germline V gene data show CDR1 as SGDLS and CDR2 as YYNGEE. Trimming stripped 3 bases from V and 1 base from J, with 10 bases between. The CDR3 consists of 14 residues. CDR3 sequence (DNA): TGTGCCAGCAGCGAGATCGGGTTCCAAGAGACCCAGTACTTC. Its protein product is CASSEIGFQETQYF.

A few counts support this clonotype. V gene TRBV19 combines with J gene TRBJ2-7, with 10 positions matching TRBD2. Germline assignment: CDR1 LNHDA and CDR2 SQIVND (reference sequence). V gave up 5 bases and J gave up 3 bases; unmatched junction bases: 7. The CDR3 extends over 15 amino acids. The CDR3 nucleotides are TGTGCCAGTAGTCGGACTAGCGGCGACTTCTACGAGCAGTACTTC. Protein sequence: CASSRTSGDFYEQYF.

CDR3 amino acids: CASSLADRAEQYF. Here the CDR3 DNA reads TGTGCCAGCTCACTGGCCGACAGGGCCGAGCAGTACTTC. This chain joins TRBV18 and TRBJ2-7, with 7 bases lining up with TRBD1. The germline V gene has CDR1 KGHSH and CDR2 LQKENI. V lost 4 bases and J lost 6; bases outside the gene matches: 6. This CDR3 comprises 13 residues.

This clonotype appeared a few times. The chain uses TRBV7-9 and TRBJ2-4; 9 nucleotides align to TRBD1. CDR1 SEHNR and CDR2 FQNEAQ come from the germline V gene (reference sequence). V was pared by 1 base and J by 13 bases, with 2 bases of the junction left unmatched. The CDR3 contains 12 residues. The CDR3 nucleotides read TGTGCCAGCAGCTTAGTGGACAGGGGACAGTACTTC. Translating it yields CASSLVDRGQYF.

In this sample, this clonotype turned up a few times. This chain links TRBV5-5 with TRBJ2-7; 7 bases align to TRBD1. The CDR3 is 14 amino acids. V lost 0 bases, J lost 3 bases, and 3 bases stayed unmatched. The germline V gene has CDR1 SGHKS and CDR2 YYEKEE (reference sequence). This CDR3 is CASSLEGAYYEQYF. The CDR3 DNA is TGTGCCAGCAGCTTGGAGGGGGCCTACTACGAGCAGTACTTC.

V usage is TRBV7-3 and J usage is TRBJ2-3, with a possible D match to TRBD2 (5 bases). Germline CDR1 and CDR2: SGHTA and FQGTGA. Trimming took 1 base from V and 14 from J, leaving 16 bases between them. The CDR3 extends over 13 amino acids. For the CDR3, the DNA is TGTGCCAGCAGCTTAAGGGAGCTCGGCCCGCGGTATTTT. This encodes CASSLRELGPRYF.

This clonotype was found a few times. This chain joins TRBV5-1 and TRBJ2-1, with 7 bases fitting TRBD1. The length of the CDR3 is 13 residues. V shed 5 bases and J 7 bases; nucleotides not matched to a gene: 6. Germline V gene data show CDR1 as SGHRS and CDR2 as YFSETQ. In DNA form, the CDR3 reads TGCGCCAGCAGGACCCCACAGGGGAATGAGCAGTTCTTC. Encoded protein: CASRTPQGNEQFF.

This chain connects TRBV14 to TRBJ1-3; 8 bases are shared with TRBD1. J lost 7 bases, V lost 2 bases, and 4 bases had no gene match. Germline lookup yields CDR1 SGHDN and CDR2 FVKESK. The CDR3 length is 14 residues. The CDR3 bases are TGTGCCAGCAGCCAAAGGCAGGGGGCCAACACCATATATTTT. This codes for CASSQRQGANTIYF.

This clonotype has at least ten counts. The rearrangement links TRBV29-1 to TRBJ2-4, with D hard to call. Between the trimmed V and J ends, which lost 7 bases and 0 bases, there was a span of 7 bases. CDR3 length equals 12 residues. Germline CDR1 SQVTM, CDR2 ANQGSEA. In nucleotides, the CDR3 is TGCAGCGCTAGAATAGCCAAAAACATTCAGTACTTC. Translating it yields CSARIAKNIQYF.

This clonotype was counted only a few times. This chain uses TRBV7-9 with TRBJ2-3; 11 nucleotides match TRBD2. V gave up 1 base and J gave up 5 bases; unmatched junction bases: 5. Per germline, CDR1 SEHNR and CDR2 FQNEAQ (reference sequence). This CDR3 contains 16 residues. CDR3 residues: CASSLVLAGGRDTQYF. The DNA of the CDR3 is TGTGCCAGCAGCTTAGTTCTAGCGGGGGGACGAGATACGCAGTATTTT.

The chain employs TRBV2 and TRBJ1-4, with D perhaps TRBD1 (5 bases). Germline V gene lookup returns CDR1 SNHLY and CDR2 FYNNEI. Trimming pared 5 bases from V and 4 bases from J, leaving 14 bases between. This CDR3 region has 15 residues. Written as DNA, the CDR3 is TGTGCCAGCAGTCAAGTAGGGGCGAATAATGAAAAACTGTTTTTT. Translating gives CASSQVGANNEKLFF.

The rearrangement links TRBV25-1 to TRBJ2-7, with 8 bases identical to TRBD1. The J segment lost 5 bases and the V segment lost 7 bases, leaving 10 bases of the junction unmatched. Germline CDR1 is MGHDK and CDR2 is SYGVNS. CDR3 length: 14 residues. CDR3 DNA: TGTGCCAGCATCACCAGGACAGGGTCCCACGAGCAGTACTTC. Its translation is CASITRTGSHEQYF.

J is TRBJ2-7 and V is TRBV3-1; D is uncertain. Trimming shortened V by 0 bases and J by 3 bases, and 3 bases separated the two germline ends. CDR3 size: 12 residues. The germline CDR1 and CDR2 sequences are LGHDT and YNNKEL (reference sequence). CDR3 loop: CASSQEVYEQYF. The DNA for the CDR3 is TGTGCCAGCAGCCAAGAAGTCTACGAGCAGTACTTC.

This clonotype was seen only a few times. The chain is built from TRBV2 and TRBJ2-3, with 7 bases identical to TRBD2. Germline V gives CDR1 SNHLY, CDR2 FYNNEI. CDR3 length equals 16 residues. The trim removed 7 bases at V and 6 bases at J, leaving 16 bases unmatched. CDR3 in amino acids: CASIMGGTTKLDTQYF. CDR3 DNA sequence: TGTGCCAGCATTATGGGGGGGACCACGAAGTTGGATACGCAGTATTTT.

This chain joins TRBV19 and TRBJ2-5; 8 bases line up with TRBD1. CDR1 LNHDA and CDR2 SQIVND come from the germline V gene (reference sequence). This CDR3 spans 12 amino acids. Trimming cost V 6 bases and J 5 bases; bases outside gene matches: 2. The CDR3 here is CASRDRVETQYF. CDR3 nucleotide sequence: TGTGCCAGTAGGGACAGGGTGGAGACCCAGTACTTC. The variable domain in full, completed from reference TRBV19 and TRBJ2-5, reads DGGITQSPKYLFRKEGQNVTLSCEQNLNHDAMYWYRQDPGQGLRLIYYSQIVNDFQKGDIAEGYSVSREKKESFPLTVTSAQKNPTAFYLCASRDRVETQYFGPGTRLLVL.

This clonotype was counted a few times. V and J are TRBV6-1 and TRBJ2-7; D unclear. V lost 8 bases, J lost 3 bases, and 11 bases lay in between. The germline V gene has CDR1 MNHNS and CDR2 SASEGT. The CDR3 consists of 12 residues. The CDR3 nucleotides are TGTGCCAGCGACGGACCGCTCTACGAGCAGTACTTC. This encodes CASDGPLYEQYF.